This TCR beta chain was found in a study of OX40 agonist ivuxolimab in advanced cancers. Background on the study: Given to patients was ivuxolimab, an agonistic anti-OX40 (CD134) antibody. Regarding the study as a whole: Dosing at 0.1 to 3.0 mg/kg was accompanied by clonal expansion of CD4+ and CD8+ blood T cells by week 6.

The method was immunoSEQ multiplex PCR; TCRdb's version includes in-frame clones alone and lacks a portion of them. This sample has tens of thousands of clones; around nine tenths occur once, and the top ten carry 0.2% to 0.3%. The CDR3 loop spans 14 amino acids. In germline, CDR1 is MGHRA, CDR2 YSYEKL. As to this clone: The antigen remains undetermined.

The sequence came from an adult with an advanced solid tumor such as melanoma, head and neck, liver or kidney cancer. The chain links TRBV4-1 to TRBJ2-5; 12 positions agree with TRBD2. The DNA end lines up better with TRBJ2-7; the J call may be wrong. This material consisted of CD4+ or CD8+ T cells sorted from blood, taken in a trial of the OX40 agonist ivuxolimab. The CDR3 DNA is TGCGCCAGCAGTAGGACTAGCGGGGACTACGAGCAGTACTTC. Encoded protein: CASSRTSGDYEQYF.